Included here is one TCR beta chain sequence, with context. Its antigen is undetermined. These data come from a study of OX40 agonist ivuxolimab in advanced cancers. Findings and caveats of the study: Among some nonresponders, normalized T-cell clonal expansion was also low. Both CD4+ and CD8+ T cell populations in blood had undergone clonal expansion by week 6 at 0.1 to 3.0 mg/kg.

Using immunoSEQ multiplex PCR, the repertoire was profiled, and TCRdb retains in-frame clones only, with some absent. Counted here are some 84,000 clones, nearly 90% occurring once; the ten biggest clones make up around 0.19%. This sequence was found in an adult with an advanced solid tumor such as melanoma, head and neck, liver or kidney cancer. The source was CD4+ or CD8+ T cells sorted from blood, collected in a trial of the OX40 agonist ivuxolimab.

The CDR3 sequence is CASSQEWQASGRETQYF. CDR3 nucleotide sequence: TGTGCCAGCAGCCAAGAATGGCAGGCTAGCGGGCGAGAGACCCAGTACTTC. The chain carries TRBV4-2 and TRBJ2-5; TRBD2 matches at 8 bases. Germline trimming cut 0 bases from V and 4 bases from J; bases unmatched to any gene: 10. Germline loops: CDR1 LGHNA, CDR2 YNFKEQ. This CDR3 spans 17 amino acids.